This TCR beta chain was recovered during a study of cytomegalovirus exposure and HLA in healthy donors. Background on the study: In terms of ancestry, the Caucasian-associated cluster contained around 79% of the approximately 420 genotyped donors. Regarding the study as a whole: Trimming of TCR beta V- and J-genes showed a link, identified in a later analysis, to a missense DCLRE1C variant. Earlier analysis yielded a pattern in which most TCR beta V segments were productive about 90% or about 30% of the time.

In the PCR, 60 Vbeta and 13 Jbeta primers were used. Assay used: immunoSEQ multiplex PCR; TCRdb lists only in-frame clones, some missing. The repertoire has more than 110,000 clones, roughly 70% of them found once; the top ten carry around 7%. The CDR3 runs 16 residues. V gave up 4 bases and J gave up 1 base, with 16 bases separating them. CDR1 and CDR2 (germline): LNHDA, SQIVND (reference sequence). Concerning this clone itself: Its specificity is unknown.

V usage is TRBV19 and J usage is TRBJ1-2; D is perhaps TRBD1 (5 bases). The TCR originated in a man in his thirties or forties in good health and CMV-seronegative. The sequenced sample was PBMCs. The CDR3: CASSNSGTEINYGYTF. The CDR3 bases are TGTGCCAGTAGTAACTCCGGGACTGAGATTAACTATGGCTACACCTTC. The full variable domain, with the rest looked up from reference TRBV19 and TRBJ1-2, is DGGITQSPKYLFRKEGQNVTLSCEQNLNHDAMYWYRQDPGQGLRLIYYSQIVNDFQKGDIAEGYSVSREKKESFPLTVTSAQKNPTAFYLCASSNSGTEINYGYTFGSGTRLTVV.